Below, one T cell receptor beta chain is given with its context. The antigen remains undetermined. This CDR3 has 16 residues. Deletions cut 1 base from V and 2 bases from J, with 14 bases between. Germline lookup yields CDR1 SEHNR and CDR2 FQNEAQ (reference sequence). TCRdb's copy holds only in-frame clones and misses some; the assay was immunoSEQ multiplex PCR. The sample yields 14,000 or so clones, around 78% seen once. Adults with ileal or ileocolonic Crohn's disease and an indication for resection were eligible. This sample stems from a study of T cell repertoires in ileal Crohn's disease. As for the study in general: Less than 40% were active smokers at surgery; median disease duration was 7.9 years.

Study results and limitations: Compared with non-smokers, active smokers at surgery showed more clonal expansions. All patients with clonality above 26.8% had endoscopic recurrence.

Input material: ileal tissue. This clonotype originated in an adult with Crohn's disease. The genes are TRBV7-9 and TRBJ1-2, with D possibly being TRBD1 (5 bases). The CDR3 DNA reads TGTGCCAGCAGCTTAGATGGGGCAGGGTCGAACTATGGCTACACCTTC. It specifies CASSLDGAGSNYGYTF. Drawing the rest from reference TRBV7-9 and TRBJ1-2, the complete variable domain is DTGVSQNPRHKITKRGQNVTFRCDPISEHNRLYWYRQTLGQGPEFLTYFQNEAQLEKSRLLSDRFSAERPKGSFSTLEIQRTEQGDSAMYLCASSLDGAGSNYGYTFGSGTRLTVV.